These T cell receptor beta chains were read from a single sample in a study of blood T cell repertoires in COVID-19. Sequencing was performed with immunoSEQ multiplex PCR; in TCRdb, only in-frame clones are kept and a portion is missing. The sample holds approximately 200,000 clones, more than 80% seen once. Sequencing was performed on PBMCs or T cells enriched from blood (not recorded which). These receptors were obtained from a man in his forties who had recovered from COVID-19. CDR3s include the opening cysteine and the closing phenylalanine or tryptophan. Each record gives: D gene, J gene, V gene, clone size, CDR3 DNA, CDR3 protein. A D gene is named only where the DNA matches it firmly. For some rows the clone size is stated as once, few or many, or as a class when expanded; others skip it.

>-|TRBJ2-5|TRBV5-4|-
TGTGCCAGCAGCTCTCCCGGGACTCCTCTACAAGAGACCCAGTACTTC
CASSSPGTPLQETQYF
>TRBD2|TRBJ2-7|TRBV6-6|-
TGTGCCAGCAGTCCTAGCGGGAGCCTCTACGAGCAGTACTTC
CASSPSGSLYEQYF
>TRBD2|TRBJ2-7|TRBV4-2|-
TGTGCCAGCAGCCAAAATCAGGCTAGCGGGAGTTACGAGCAGTACTTC
CASSQNQASGSYEQYF
>TRBD2|TRBJ2-1|TRBV18|-
TGTGCCAGCTCACCCAATCGACTAGCGAAGGGCAATGAGCAGTTCTTC
CASSPNRLAKGNEQFF
>TRBD1|TRBJ1-2|TRBV2|-
TGTGCCAGCAGTCGGACAGGGAGCTATGGCTACACCTTC
CASSRTGSYGYTF
>-|TRBJ1-2|TRBV12-3/TRBV12-4|-
TGTGCCAGCAGTCAGGGTAGTCCCTATGGCTACACCTTC
CASSQGSPYGYTF
>-|TRBJ2-1|TRBV21-1|-
TGTGCCAGCAGAGGGACTAGCGGGAGGGCGGACAATGAGCAGTTCTTC
CASRGTSGRADNEQFF
>TRBD1|TRBJ2-1|TRBV10-3|-
TGTGCCATCAGAAGGGACAGGGGGGTTTTGGGTGAGCAGTTCTTC
CAIRRDRGVLGEQFF
>TRBD1|TRBJ2-7|TRBV18|few
TGTGCCAGCTCGTCGGACAGGGGGAGAAACGAGCAGTACTTC
CASSSDRGRNEQYF
>-|TRBJ2-7|TRBV3-1/TRBV3-2|once
TGTGCCAGCAGCCAAGGGGCCAGATCCTTCTACGAGCAGTACTTC
CASSQGARSFYEQYF
>-|TRBJ2-7|TRBV27|-
TGTGCCAGCAGTTTATACCGGGGGAGCTCCTACGAGCAGTACTTC
CASSLYRGSSYEQYF